This T cell receptor (beta chain) was sequenced during a study of blood T cell repertoires in COVID-19. The CDR3 totals 15 residues. V trimming: 9 bases; J trimming: 3 bases; junction bases outside the gene matches: 10. Germline loops: CDR1 LNHDA, CDR2 SQIVND (reference sequence). Under the authors' procedure: Estimation of nucleated cell counts relied on the amplification of reference gene primers. Measured with immunoSEQ multiplex PCR; TCRdb has only the in-frame clones, and not every one. V and J calls and clone size are given by that table; D and trimming were obtained from the DNA. This table holds approximately 60,000 clones, around four fifths found once.

This receptor was obtained from a human donor in a cohort sampled during active COVID-19. The sequenced sample was peripheral blood. This chain connects TRBV19 to TRBJ2-7; TRBD2 agrees at 11 bases. CDR3 coding DNA: TGTGCCAGGGGGACTAGCGGCCAATACGGCTACGAGCAGTACTTC. Protein product: CARGTSGQYGYEQYF.